This TCR beta chain emerged from a study of shared clonotypes between healthy human individuals. In regard to this clone: Its antigen is still unknown.

The study, taken as a whole, reports: Clonotype sharing levels among donors were expected to vary with sequencing depth. Sharing across several donors was seen in around 5% of naive CD4 clonotypes.

Donors were Caucasian adults residing in Nashville, Tennessee, USA. It was across several immunoSEQ plates that each subset's genomic DNA was evenly split. The method was immunoSEQ multiplex PCR; TCRdb's version includes in-frame clones alone and lacks a portion of them. Of approximately 530,000 clones listed, approximately 95% are singletons. CDR1 is SGHVS and CDR2 is FQNEAQ in the germline V gene. The CDR3 is 16 amino acids. V lost 5 bases to trimming and J lost 1 base; unmatched junction nucleotides: 5. The rearrangement links TRBV7-8 to TRBJ2-3, with 11 bases matching TRBD2. The sequence came from a woman aged 30 to 39 in good health. The sample comprised naive CD4+ T cells sorted from blood. The subset: CD45RA+ positively selected. CDR3 in DNA: TGTGCCAGCAGCATACTAGCGGGAGCCCGCACAGATACGCAGTATTTT. It codes for CASSILAGARTDTQYF. Full variable domain (missing parts from reference TRBV7-8 and TRBJ2-3): GAGVSQSPRYKVAKRGQDVALRCDPISGHVSLFWYQQALGQGPEFLTYFQNEAQLDKSGLPSDRFFAERPEGSVSTLKIQRTQQEDSAVYLCASSILAGARTDTQYFGPGTRLTVL.